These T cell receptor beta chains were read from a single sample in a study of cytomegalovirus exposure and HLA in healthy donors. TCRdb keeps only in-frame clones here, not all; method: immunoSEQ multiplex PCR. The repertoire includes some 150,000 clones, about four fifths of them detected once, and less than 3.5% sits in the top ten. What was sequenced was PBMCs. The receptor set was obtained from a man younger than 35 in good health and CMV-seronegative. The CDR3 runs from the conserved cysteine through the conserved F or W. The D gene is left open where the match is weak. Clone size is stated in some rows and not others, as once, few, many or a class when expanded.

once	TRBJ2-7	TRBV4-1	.	TGCGCCAGCAGCCAAGAAACATACTACGAGCAGTACTTC	CASSQETYYEQYF
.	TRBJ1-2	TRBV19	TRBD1	TGTGCCAGTAGTAGAACGTGGGGACAGGGGTATGGCTACACCTTC	CASSRTWGQGYGYTF
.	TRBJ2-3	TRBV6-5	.	TGTGCCAGCAGTTACACAGGGTTAATCACAGATACGCAGTATTTT	CASSYTGLITDTQYF
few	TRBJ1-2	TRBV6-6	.	TGTGCCAGCAGTTACTCCCCCGGACAGTACGGCTACACCTTC	CASSYSPGQYGYTF
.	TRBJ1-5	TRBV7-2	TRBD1	TGTGCCAGCAGCGCGGACAGGGGTAATCAGCCCCAGCATTTT	CASSADRGNQPQHF
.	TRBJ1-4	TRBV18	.	TGTGCCAGCTCGCAACAGGGTGGCAGTGAAAAACTGTTTTTT	CASSQQGGSEKLFF
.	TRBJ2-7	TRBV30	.	TGTGCCTGGAGCAGGTCTACCTACGAGCAGTACTTC	CAWSRSTYEQYF
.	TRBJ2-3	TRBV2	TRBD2	TGTGCCAGCGGGGGACTAGGTATGACAGATACGCAGTATTTT	CASGGLGMTDTQYF
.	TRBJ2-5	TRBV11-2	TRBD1	TGTGCCAGCAGCTTACAAGGGACAGGGGGAGAGACCCAGTACTTC	CASSLQGTGGETQYF
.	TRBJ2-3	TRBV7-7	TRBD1	TGTGCTAGCAGCTTAGCAGGGGGCGAGGCAGATACGCAGTATTTT	CASSLAGGEADTQYF
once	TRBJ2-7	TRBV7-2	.	TGTGCCAGCAGCTACCAGGGTTCCTACGAGCAGTACTTC	CASSYQGSYEQYF
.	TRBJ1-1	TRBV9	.	TGTGCCAGCAGGGGCCAGTGGAACACTGAAGCTTTCTTT	CASRGQWNTEAFF
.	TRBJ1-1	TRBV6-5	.	TGTGCCAGCAGTTACTCTCGCAGGGGCGGCACTGAAGCTTTCTTT	CASSYSRRGGTEAFF
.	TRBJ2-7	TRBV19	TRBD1	TGTGCCAGTAGTTTTCTTACCCGAGACAGGGGGTTCTCCTACGAGCAGTACTTC	CASSFLTRDRGFSYEQYF
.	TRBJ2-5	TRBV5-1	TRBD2	TGCGCCAGCAGCCGACTAGCGGCTGTTGGAGAGACCCAGTACTTC	CASSRLAAVGETQYF
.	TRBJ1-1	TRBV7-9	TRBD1	TGTGCCAGCAGCCTGACAGGGTACACTGAAGCTTTCTTT	CASSLTGYTEAFF
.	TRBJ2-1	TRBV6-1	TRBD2	TGTGCCAGCAGTGGCCGGGGACTAGCGGGGGGAAATGAGCAGTTCTTC	CASSGRGLAGGNEQFF
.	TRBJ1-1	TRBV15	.	TGTGCCACCAGCACCAGAGGGAAACAGGGAGTGTGGACTGAAGCTTTCTTT	CATSTRGKQGVWTEAFF
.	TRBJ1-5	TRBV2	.	TGTGCCAGCACCAGATATAGCAATCAGCCCCAGCATTTT	CASTRYSNQPQHF
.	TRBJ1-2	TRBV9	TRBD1	TGTGCCAGCAGCGCAATGCCCGGGACAGGGGCCGGCTACACCTTC	CASSAMPGTGAGYTF
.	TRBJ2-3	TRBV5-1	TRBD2	TGCGCCAGCAGCTTGGGGGCTAGCGGGTATGCAGATACGCAGTATTTT	CASSLGASGYADTQYF
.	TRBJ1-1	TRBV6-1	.	TGTGCCAGCAGCGCGCATGTGAACACTGAAGCTTTCTTT	CASSAHVNTEAFF
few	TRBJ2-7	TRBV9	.	TGTGCCAGCAGCGTAGGGACAGCCAACTACGAGCAGTACTTC	CASSVGTANYEQYF
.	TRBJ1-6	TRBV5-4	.	TGTGCCAGCAGCTGGGGTGACAGGCATAATTCACCCCTCCACTTT	CASSWGDRHNSPLHF
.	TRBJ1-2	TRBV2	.	TGTGCCAGCAGCCAGAGGCGCGTCGGGGTAGTCTATGGCTACACCTTC	CASSQRRVGVVYGYTF
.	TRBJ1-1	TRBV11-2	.	TGTGCCAGCAGCTTGGCCAGGGGTAACACTGAAGCTTTCTTT	CASSLARGNTEAFF
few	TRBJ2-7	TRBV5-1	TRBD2	TGCGCCAGCAGCTTGGGCAGCGGGGGGTACGAGCAGTACTTC	CASSLGSGGYEQYF
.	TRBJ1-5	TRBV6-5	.	TGTGCCAGCAGTTACTCCGGCGTGGGGCGCAATCAGCCCCAGCATTTT	CASSYSGVGRNQPQHF
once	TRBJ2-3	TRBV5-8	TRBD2	TGTGCCAGCAGCCAGCGGGGGGGTTACACAGATACGCAGTATTTT	CASSQRGGYTDTQYF
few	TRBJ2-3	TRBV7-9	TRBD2	TGTGCCAGCAGCACCCGGACTAGCGGGTCCACAGATACGCAGTATTTT	CASSTRTSGSTDTQYF
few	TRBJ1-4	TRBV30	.	TGTGCCTGGATCCCTCGCGGGGGGCTGAATAATGAAAAACTGTTTTTT	CAWIPRGGLNNEKLFF
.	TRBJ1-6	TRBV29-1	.	TGCAGCGCCAGACTAACAGGGAATTCACCCCTCCACTTT	CSARLTGNSPLHF
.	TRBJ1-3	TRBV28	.	TGTGCCAGCAGTTTAGTGACAGGCTCTGGAAACACCATATATTTT	CASSLVTGSGNTIYF
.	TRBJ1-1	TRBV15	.	TGTGCCACCAGCAGAGGGGGGCAGCGAGCTTGGAACACTGAAGCTTTCTTT	CATSRGGQRAWNTEAFF
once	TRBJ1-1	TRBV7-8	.	TGTGCCAGCAGCCTCATAGGGGGGGACACTGAAGCTTTCTTT	CASSLIGGDTEAFF
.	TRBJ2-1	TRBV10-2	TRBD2	TGCGCCAGCCTCGGGACTAGCGGGGGGGCGGGCAATGAGCAGTTCTTC	CASLGTSGGAGNEQFF
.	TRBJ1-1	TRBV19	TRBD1	TGTGCCAGTAGATGGACAGGGGAGAACACTGAAGCTTTCTTT	CASRWTGENTEAFF
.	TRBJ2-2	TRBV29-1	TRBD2	TGCAGCGCCAGACTAGCGGGGGAATTGAACACCGGGGAGCTGTTTTTT	CSARLAGELNTGELFF
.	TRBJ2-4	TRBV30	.	TGTGCCTGGAGCGGTTGGGGGCAGGGTTTTCAGTACTTC	CAWSGWGQGFQYF
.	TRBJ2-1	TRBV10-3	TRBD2	TGTGCCATCAGTGGCCCTGGCGGGGGAAATGAGCAGTTCTTC	CAISGPGGGNEQFF
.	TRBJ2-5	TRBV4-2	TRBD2	TGTGCCAGCAGCCAAGTGGCAGCAGCGGGGGGACCTCAAGAGACCCAGTACTTC	CASSQVAAAGGPQETQYF
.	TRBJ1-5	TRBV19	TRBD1	TGTGCCAGTAGCGACAGGGGTAGGCAGCCCCAGCATTTT	CASSDRGRQPQHF
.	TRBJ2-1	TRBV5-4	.	TGTGCCAGCAGCTTGGCCCGGTATGAGCAGTTCTTC	CASSLARYEQFF
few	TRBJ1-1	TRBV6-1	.	TGTGCCAGCAGTCCACTCCTGAACACTGAAGCTTTCTTT	CASSPLLNTEAFF
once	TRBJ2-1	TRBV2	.	TGTGCCAGCAAAGGGACTGATAACAATGAGCAGTTCTTC	CASKGTDNNEQFF
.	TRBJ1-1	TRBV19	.	TGTGCCAGTAGGACAGTCTTGTACACTGAAGCTTTCTTT	CASRTVLYTEAFF
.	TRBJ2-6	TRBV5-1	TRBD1	TGCGCCAGCAGCTCCAACCGGGACAGGGTTACTGGGGCCAACGTCCTGACTTTC	CASSSNRDRVTGANVLTF
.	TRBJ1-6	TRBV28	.	TGTGCCAGCACCCCTTCTGTGTCCTATAATTCACCCCTCCACTTT	CASTPSVSYNSPLHF
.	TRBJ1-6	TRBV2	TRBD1	TGTGCCAGCAGTGTACAGGGGGCGGTTTATTCACCCCTCCACTTT	CASSVQGAVYSPLHF
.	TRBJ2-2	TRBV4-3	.	TGCGCCAGCAGCCAAGCTTACAGACCGAACACCGGGGAGCTGTTTTTT	CASSQAYRPNTGELFF
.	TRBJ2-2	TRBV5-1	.	TGCGCCAGCAGCTTGGGGGCCAGGGCTACCGGGGAGCTGTTTTTT	CASSLGARATGELFF
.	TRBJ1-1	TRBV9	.	TGTGCCAGCAGCGTTCAGGGCGGGGACACTGAAGCTTTCTTT	CASSVQGGDTEAFF
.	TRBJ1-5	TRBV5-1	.	TGCGCCAGCAGTCCGGGAGACAATCAGCCCCAGCATTTT	CASSPGDNQPQHF
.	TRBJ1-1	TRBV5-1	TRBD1	TGCGCCAGCAGCCCGGGGACAGGGGTTGAAGCTTTCTTT	CASSPGTGVEAFF
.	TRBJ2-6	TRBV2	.	TGTGCCAGCAGTGGCGGGACAGCCCTCTCTGGGGCCAACGGCCTGACTTTC	CASSGGTALSGANGLTF